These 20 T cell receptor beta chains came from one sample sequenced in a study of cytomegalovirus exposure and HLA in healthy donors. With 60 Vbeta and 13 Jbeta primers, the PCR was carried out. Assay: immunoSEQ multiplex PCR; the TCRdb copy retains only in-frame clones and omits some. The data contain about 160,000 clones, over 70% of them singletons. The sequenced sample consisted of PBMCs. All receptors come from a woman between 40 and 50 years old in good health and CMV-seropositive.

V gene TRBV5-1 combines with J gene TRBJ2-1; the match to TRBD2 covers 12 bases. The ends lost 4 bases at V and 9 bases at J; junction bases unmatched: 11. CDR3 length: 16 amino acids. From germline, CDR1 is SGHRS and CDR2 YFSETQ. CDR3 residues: CASSPPSGGAFREQFF. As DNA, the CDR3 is TGCGCCAGCAGCCCGCCTAGCGGGGGGGCCTTTCGTGAGCAGTTCTTC.

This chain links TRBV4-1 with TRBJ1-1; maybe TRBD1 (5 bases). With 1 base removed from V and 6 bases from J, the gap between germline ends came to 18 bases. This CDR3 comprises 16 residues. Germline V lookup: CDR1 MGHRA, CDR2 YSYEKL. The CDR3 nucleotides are TGCGCCAGCAGCCAAGTCGGGACGGGAGAACGACCTGAAGCTTTCTTT. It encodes CASSQVGTGERPEAFF.

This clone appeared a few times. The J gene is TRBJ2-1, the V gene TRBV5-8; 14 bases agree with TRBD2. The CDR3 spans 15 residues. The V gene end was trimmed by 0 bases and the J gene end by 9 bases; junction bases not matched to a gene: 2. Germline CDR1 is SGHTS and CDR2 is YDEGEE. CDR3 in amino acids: CASSLGLAGGGEQFF. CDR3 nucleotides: TGTGCCAGCAGCTTGGGACTAGCGGGGGGGGGTGAGCAGTTCTTC.

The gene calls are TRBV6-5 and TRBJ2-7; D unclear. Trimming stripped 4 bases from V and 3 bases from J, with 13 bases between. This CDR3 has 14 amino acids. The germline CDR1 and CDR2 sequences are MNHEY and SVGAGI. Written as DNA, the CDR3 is TGTGCCAGCAGTTCTACGGGTAAGAACTACGAGCAGTACTTC. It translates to CASSSTGKNYEQYF.

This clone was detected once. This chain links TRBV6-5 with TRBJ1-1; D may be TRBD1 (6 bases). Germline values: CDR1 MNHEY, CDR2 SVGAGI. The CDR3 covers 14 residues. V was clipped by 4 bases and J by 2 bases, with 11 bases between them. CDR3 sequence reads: CASSSQGTNTEAFF. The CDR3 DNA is TGTGCCAGCAGTTCACAGGGAACTAACACTGAAGCTTTCTTT.

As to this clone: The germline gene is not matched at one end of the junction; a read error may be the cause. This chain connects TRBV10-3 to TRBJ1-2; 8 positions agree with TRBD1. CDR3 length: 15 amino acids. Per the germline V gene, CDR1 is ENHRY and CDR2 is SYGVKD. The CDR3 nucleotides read TGTGCCAGCAAAGGACAGGGATTAATCAACTATGGCTACAACTTC. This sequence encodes CASKGQGLINYGYNF.

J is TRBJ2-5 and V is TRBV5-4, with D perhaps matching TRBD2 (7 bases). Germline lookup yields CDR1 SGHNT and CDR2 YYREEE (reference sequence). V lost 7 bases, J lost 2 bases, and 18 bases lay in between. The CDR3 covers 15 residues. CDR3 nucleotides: TGTGCCAGCGAAAAGCGAGGGGGGGGGCAAGAGACCCAGTACTTC. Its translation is CASEKRGGGQETQYF.

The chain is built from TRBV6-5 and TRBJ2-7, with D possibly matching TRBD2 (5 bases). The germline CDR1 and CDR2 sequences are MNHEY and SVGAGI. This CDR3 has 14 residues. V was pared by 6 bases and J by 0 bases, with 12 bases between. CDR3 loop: CASRSGPSSYEQYF. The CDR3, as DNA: TGTGCCAGCAGAAGCGGACCTAGCTCCTACGAGCAGTACTTC.

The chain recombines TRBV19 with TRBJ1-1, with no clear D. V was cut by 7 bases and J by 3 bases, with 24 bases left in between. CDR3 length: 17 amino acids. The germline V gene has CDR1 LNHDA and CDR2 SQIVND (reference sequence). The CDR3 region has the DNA TGTGCCAGTAAGACCTGGGCAGCCTCCCCCGGGGACACTGAAGCTTTCTTT. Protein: CASKTWAASPGDTEAFF.

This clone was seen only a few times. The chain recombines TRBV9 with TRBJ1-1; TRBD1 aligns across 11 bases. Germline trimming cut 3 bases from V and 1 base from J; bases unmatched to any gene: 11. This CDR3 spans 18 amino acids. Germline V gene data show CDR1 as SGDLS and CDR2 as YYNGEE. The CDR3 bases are TGTGCCAGCAGCGCGGGACAGGGGGTGGGGGGACCGAACACTGAAGCTTTCTTT. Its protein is CASSAGQGVGGPNTEAFF.

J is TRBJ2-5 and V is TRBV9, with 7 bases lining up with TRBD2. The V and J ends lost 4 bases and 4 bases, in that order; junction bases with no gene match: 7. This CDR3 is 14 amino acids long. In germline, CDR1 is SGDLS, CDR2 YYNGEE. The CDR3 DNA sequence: TGTGCCAGCAGCATCGGGGGGAGGGGAGAGACCCAGTACTTC. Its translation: CASSIGGRGETQYF.

CDR3 amino acids: CASSSDRTQYF. The CDR3, as DNA: TGTGCCAGCAGCTCCGACAGAACCCAGTACTTC. This chain links TRBV11-2 with TRBJ2-5, with a tentative D call TRBD1 (5 bases). Per germline, CDR1 SGHAT and CDR2 FQNNGV. This CDR3 is 11 amino acids long. The V end lost 4 bases, the J end lost 8 bases, and 8 bases lay between the germline ends.

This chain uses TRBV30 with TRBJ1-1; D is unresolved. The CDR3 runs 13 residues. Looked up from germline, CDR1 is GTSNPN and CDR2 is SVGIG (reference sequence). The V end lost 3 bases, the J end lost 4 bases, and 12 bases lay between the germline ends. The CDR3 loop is CAWRRQVVTEAFF. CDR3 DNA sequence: TGTGCCTGGAGACGGCAGGTGGTCACTGAAGCTTTCTTT.

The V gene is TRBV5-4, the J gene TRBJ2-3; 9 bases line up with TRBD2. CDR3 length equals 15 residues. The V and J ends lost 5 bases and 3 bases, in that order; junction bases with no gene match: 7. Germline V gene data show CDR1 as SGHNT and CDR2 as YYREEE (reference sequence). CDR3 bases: TGTGCCAGCAGGCGAGCGGGGGGCCTGACAGATACGCAGTATTTT. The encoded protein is CASRRAGGLTDTQYF.

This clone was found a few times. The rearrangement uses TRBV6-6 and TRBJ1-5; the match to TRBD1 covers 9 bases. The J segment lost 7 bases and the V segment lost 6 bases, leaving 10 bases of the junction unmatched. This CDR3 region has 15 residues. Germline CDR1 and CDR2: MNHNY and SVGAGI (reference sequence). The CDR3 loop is CASSHRDRVGQPQHF. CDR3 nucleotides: TGTGCCAGCAGCCACCGGGACAGGGTAGGACAGCCCCAGCATTTT.

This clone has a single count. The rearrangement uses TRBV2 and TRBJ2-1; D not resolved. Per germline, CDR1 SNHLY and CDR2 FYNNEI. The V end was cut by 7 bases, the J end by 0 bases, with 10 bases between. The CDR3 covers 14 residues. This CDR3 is CASTYSPSYNEQFF. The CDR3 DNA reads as TGTGCCAGCACGTACAGTCCCTCCTACAATGAGCAGTTCTTC.

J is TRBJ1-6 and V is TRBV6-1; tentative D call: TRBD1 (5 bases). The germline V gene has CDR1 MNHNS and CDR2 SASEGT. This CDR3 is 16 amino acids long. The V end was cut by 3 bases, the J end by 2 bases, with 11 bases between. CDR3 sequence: CASSEEGKPYNSPLHF. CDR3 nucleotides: TGTGCCAGCAGTGAGGAGGGGAAGCCCTATAATTCACCCCTCCACTTT.

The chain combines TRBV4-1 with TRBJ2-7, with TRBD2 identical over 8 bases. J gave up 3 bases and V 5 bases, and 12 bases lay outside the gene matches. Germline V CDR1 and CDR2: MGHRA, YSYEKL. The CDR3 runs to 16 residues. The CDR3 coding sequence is TGCGCCAGCAGCGTGGCTATGAGCGGGGGTATCTACGAGCAGTACTTC. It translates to CASSVAMSGGIYEQYF.

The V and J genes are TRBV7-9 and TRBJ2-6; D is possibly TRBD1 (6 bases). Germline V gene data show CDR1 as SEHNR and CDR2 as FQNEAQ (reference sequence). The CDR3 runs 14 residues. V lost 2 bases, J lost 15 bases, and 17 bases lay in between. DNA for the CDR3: TGTGCCAGCAGCTTACAGCAGGGGCCGCGGGCCCTGACTTTC. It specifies CASSLQQGPRALTF.

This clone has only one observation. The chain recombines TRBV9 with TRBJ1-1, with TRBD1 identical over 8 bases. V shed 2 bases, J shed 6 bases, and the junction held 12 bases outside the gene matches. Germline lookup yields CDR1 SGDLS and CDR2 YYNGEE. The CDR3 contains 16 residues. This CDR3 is CASSVLTTGARAEAFF. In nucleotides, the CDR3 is TGTGCCAGCAGCGTGCTTACGACAGGGGCGAGGGCTGAAGCTTTCTTT.